What follows are 25 T cell receptor beta chains derived from one specimen sequenced in a study of T cells after somatic rescue of genetic block (dated by TCRdb to 2019 to 2021). The method behind the library was the immunoSEQ multiplex PCR assay. In its TCRdb copy, this immuneACCESS table keeps in-frame sequences only and misses some clones. Where compared with another copy, unresolved V genes explain less than half of these, and the others have no known cause. The sample profile shows 85,000 to 100,000 clones; around 90% of them were found once. Of the sample, roughly 1.7% is held by the ten largest clones. The sequencing sample was made of peripheral blood mononuclear cells (PBMCs). These receptors all stem from a woman aged 18 to 35.

The rearrangement uses TRBV6-1 and TRBJ2-6; 8 bases are a match to TRBD1. The CDR3 extends over 21 amino acids. Per the germline V gene, CDR1 is MNHNS and CDR2 is SASEGT. With V trimmed by 0 bases and J by 0 bases, 13 bases remained unmatched. The CDR3 DNA sequence: TGTGCCAGCAGTGAAGCACAACCGGGACAGGCCTTGAACTCTGGGGCCAACGTCCTGACTTTC. As protein: CASSEAQPGQALNSGANVLTF.

This chain links TRBV2 with TRBJ2-7, with D possibly TRBD1 on 5 matching bases. Germline loops: CDR1 SNHLY, CDR2 FYNNEI. The CDR3 extends over 13 amino acids. Trimming took off 7 bases at V and 2 bases at J, with 12 bases between the two ends. CDR3 sequence: CASTPTEAYEQYF. The CDR3 nucleotides are TGTGCCAGCACTCCGACAGAGGCCTACGAGCAGTACTTC.

The gene calls are TRBV19 and TRBJ2-3; D not resolved. The CDR3 is made up of 14 amino acids. Trimming removed 6 bases from V and 0 bases from J, with 10 bases in between. The germline V gene has CDR1 LNHDA and CDR2 SQIVND (reference sequence). CDR3 nucleotides: TGTGCCAGTAGAGGCTGGCAGAGCACAGATACGCAGTATTTT. This sequence encodes CASRGWQSTDTQYF.

V is TRBV2 and J is TRBJ2-7; 10 positions agree with TRBD2. Germline V gene lookup returns CDR1 SNHLY and CDR2 FYNNEI. With 2 bases clipped from V and 0 bases from J, the junction kept 4 bases outside the gene matches. The CDR3 loop spans 16 amino acids. Here the CDR3 reads CASSEPLAGISYEQYF. The CDR3 DNA reads TGTGCCAGCAGTGAACCACTAGCGGGGATCTCCTACGAGCAGTACTTC.

This rearrangement joins TRBV7-4 to TRBJ1-1; D is possibly TRBD1 (6 bases). The V gene lost 4 bases and the J gene lost 3 bases, with 15 bases spanning the gap. Germline CDR1 and CDR2: SGHVT and SQSDAQ. The length of the CDR3 is 15 residues. The CDR3 spells CASSWEGGLDTEAFF. DNA of the CDR3: TGTGCCAGCAGCTGGGAGGGGGGACTGGACACTGAAGCTTTCTTT.

This chain links TRBV9 with TRBJ2-7; the D is unclear. This CDR3 contains 14 residues. Trimming took 6 bases from V and 5 from J, leaving 18 bases between them. From germline, CDR1 is SGDLS and CDR2 YYNGEE. The CDR3 sequence is CASTPHEKSNEQYF. The CDR3 region has the DNA TGTGCCAGCACCCCACACGAAAAGTCCAACGAGCAGTACTTC.

This chain connects TRBV7-9 to TRBJ2-4; 7 bases match TRBD1. V trimming: 1 base; J trimming: 7 bases; junction bases outside the gene matches: 4. The CDR3 has 14 residues. Per the germline V gene, CDR1 is SEHNR and CDR2 is FQNEAQ (reference sequence). CDR3 sequence: CASSLGQGVNIQYF. The CDR3 DNA reads TGTGCCAGCAGCTTAGGACAGGGCGTCAACATTCAGTACTTC.

The chain joins TRBV5-1 to TRBJ1-4, with no clear D. Germline V gene sequence: CDR1 SGHRS, CDR2 YFSETQ. V lost 3 bases to trimming and J lost 10 bases, with 7 bases between them. This CDR3 is 11 amino acids long. This chain's CDR3 is CASSSSGKLFF. CDR3 bases: TGCGCCAGCAGCTCCTCAGGAAAACTGTTTTTT.

J is TRBJ2-7 and V is TRBV25-1; 7 nucleotides match TRBD1. CDR1 and CDR2 (germline): MGHDK, SYGVNS. This CDR3 has 13 residues. The V and J ends lost 7 bases and 2 bases, in that order; junction bases with no gene match: 5. CDR3 loop: CASTQTGTYEQYF. CDR3 DNA: TGTGCCAGCACCCAGACAGGGACCTACGAGCAGTACTTC.

This clone was observed a single time. This sequence joins TRBV28 and TRBJ1-5, with 7 nucleotides matching TRBD1. V was clipped by 3 bases and J by 6 bases; unmatched bases: 14. CDR1 is MDHEN and CDR2 is SYDVKM in the germline V gene. CDR3 size: 17 residues. The CDR3 DNA sequence: TGTGCCAGCAGTTTCAGCAAGGGACAGACGCGCTTTCAGCCCCAGCATTTT. Its translation: CASSFSKGQTRFQPQHF.

V is TRBV9 and J is TRBJ2-3; 8 bases agree with TRBD2. In germline, CDR1 is SGDLS, CDR2 YYNGEE. Trimming took 0 bases from V and 6 from J; bases not matched to a gene: 3. This CDR3 spans 14 amino acids. The CDR3 DNA reads TGTGCCAGCAGCGTAGCGGGAGGGGGGGATACGCAGTATTTT. It is translated as CASSVAGGGDTQYF.

This chain uses TRBV19 with TRBJ2-5; D is possibly TRBD1 (5 bases). Looked up from germline, CDR1 is LNHDA and CDR2 is SQIVND (reference sequence). V lost 3 bases and J lost 2, with 13 bases in between. The CDR3 loop spans 15 amino acids. CDR3 region: CASSIQGYPQETQYF. The CDR3 nucleotides read TGTGCCAGTAGTATCCAGGGCTATCCTCAAGAGACCCAGTACTTC.

This clone was counted a single time. The rearrangement links TRBV6-6 to TRBJ2-1; 10 positions match TRBD1. Unmatched junction bases numbered 2, after V lost 0 bases and J lost 3 bases. The CDR3 is 16 residues long. Germline CDR1 reads MNHNY; CDR2 reads SVGAGI (reference sequence). CDR3 region: CASSYSTGGLYNEQFF. CDR3 in DNA: TGTGCCAGCAGTTACTCGACAGGGGGCCTCTACAATGAGCAGTTCTTC.

The chain couples TRBV18 to TRBJ2-7; 7 bases match TRBD1. The germline gives CDR1 KGHSH, CDR2 LQKENI. This CDR3 is 14 amino acids long. J lost 4 bases, V lost 2 bases, and 5 bases had no gene match. The DNA of the CDR3 is TGTGCCAGCTCACCAGTGACAGGGTCTTACGAGCAGTACTTC. It encodes CASSPVTGSYEQYF.

V usage is TRBV27 and J usage is TRBJ2-7; D not certain. The CDR3 runs 15 residues. Germline V gene data show CDR1 as MNHEY and CDR2 as SMNVEV (reference sequence). Trimming cost V 3 bases and J 0 bases, with 12 bases left between them. CDR3 sequence (DNA): TGTGCCAGCAGTTTCGGCCCCGGCAGCTCCTACGAGCAGTACTTC. Translated: CASSFGPGSSYEQYF.

The gene calls are TRBV19 and TRBJ2-7; D is unclear. Germline V gene data show CDR1 as LNHDA and CDR2 as SQIVND (reference sequence). The CDR3 loop spans 13 amino acids. Trimming left V 3 bases short and J 3 bases short, with 9 bases between. The CDR3 region has the DNA TGTGCCAGTAGTATTCTGGGAAACTACGAGCAGTACTTC. This encodes CASSILGNYEQYF.

The genes are TRBV5-6 and TRBJ1-1; D gene uncertain. Germline V gene data show CDR1 as SGHDT and CDR2 as YYEEEE. Trimming removed 3 bases from V and 5 bases from J, with 11 bases in between. CDR3 length: 13 residues. Here the CDR3 DNA reads TGTGCCAGCAGCTACCCCGTTGCGACTGAAGCTTTCTTT. Its translation is CASSYPVATEAFF.

V is TRBV5-1 and J is TRBJ2-7; possibly TRBD2 for D (6 bases). Germline loops: CDR1 SGHRS, CDR2 YFSETQ. V was pared by 0 bases and J by 6 bases, with 7 bases between. This CDR3 contains 12 residues. CDR3 in DNA: TGCGCCAGCAGCTTGGCCGGGAGCGAGCAGTACTTC. This codes for CASSLAGSEQYF.

This clone was counted only a few times. This chain joins TRBV6-6 and TRBJ2-7; a weak D match, TRBD1 (5 bases). CDR3 length: 12 amino acids. Trimming pared 5 bases from V and 6 bases from J, leaving 11 bases between. Germline CDR1 MNHNY, CDR2 SVGAGI (reference sequence). The CDR3 loop reads CASSPAGLEQYF. Written as DNA, the CDR3 is TGTGCCAGCAGTCCGGCAGGGCTCGAGCAGTACTTC.

The rearrangement links TRBV4-2 to TRBJ2-3; 10 positions agree with TRBD2. Germline V CDR1 and CDR2: LGHNA, YNFKEQ. J lost 1 base, V lost 1 base, and 5 bases had no gene match. The CDR3 contains 17 residues. CDR3 protein: CASSQGQAGGGTDTQYF. Here the CDR3 DNA reads TGTGCCAGCAGCCAAGGGCAAGCGGGAGGGGGCACAGATACGCAGTATTTT.

The J gene is TRBJ1-2, the V gene TRBV7-2; 8 nucleotides line up with TRBD1. With 5 bases clipped from V and 4 bases from J, the junction kept 3 bases outside the gene matches. This CDR3 region has 13 residues. From germline, CDR1 is SGHTA and CDR2 FQGNSA. CDR3 in DNA: TGTGCCAGCAGCCCCGACAGGGGCTATGGCTACACCTTC. Protein: CASSPDRGYGYTF.

A single count supports this clone. The J gene is TRBJ2-1, the V gene TRBV5-1; D is perhaps TRBD1 (6 bases). Germline V gene lookup returns CDR1 SGHRS and CDR2 YFSETQ. The CDR3 is made up of 14 amino acids. The V end was cut by 3 bases, the J end by 5 bases, with 12 bases between. The CDR3 reads CASSSRTEDNEQFF. In DNA form, the CDR3 reads TGCGCCAGCAGCTCACGGACAGAAGACAATGAGCAGTTCTTC. Combining the CDR3 with reference TRBV5-1 and TRBJ2-1 gives the whole variable domain KAGVTQTPRYLIKTRGQQVTLSCSPISGHRSVSWYQQTPGQGLQFLFEYFSETQRNKGNFPGRFSGRQFSNSRSEMNVSTLELGDSALYLCASSSRTEDNEQFFGPGTRLTVL.

The chain uses TRBV2 and TRBJ2-3; 10 positions match TRBD2. The CDR3 totals 17 residues. J was trimmed by 0 bases and V by 7 bases; bases with no gene match: 10. Looked up from germline, CDR1 is SNHLY and CDR2 is FYNNEI. CDR3 bases: TGTGCCAGCAAAGCGTGGACTAGCGGTTTTAGCACAGATACGCAGTATTTT. It yields the protein CASKAWTSGFSTDTQYF.

The chain employs TRBV9 and TRBJ2-5; 7 nucleotides match TRBD1. Germline V gene sequence: CDR1 SGDLS, CDR2 YYNGEE. Trimming removed 0 bases from V and 7 bases from J; junction bases left unmatched: 9. The CDR3 is 15 amino acids. This chain's CDR3 is CASSVEGAVSRTQYF. CDR3 in DNA: TGTGCCAGCAGCGTAGAGGGGGCCGTAAGTAGGACCCAGTACTTC.

The genes are TRBV28 and TRBJ2-1; 8 positions agree with TRBD1. This CDR3 is built from 15 residues. V shed 4 bases, J shed 2 bases, and the junction held 4 bases outside the gene matches. Germline V gene lookup returns CDR1 MDHEN and CDR2 SYDVKM. DNA of the CDR3: TGTGCCAGCAGTTCCCCGGGACAGGCCTACAATGAGCAGTTCTTC. It codes for CASSSPGQAYNEQFF.